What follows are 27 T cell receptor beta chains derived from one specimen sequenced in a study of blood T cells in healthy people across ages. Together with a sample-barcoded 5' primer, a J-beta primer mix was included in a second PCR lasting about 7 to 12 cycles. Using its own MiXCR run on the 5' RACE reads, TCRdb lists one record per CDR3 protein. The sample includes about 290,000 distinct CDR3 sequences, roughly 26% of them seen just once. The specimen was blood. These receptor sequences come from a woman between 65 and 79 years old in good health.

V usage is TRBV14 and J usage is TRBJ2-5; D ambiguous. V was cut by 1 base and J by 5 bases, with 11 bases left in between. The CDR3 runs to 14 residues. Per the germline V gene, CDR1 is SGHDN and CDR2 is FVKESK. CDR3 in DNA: TGTGCCAGCAGCCAAGGAGGAGTGATTGAGACCCAGTACTTC. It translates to CASSQGGVIETQYF.

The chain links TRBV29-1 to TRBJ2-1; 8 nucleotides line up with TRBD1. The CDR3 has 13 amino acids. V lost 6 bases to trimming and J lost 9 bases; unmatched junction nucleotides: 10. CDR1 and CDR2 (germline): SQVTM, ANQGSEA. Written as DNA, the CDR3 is TGCAGCGTCCGCCGACAGGGGCCCACTGAGCAGTTCTTC. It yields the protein CSVRRQGPTEQFF.

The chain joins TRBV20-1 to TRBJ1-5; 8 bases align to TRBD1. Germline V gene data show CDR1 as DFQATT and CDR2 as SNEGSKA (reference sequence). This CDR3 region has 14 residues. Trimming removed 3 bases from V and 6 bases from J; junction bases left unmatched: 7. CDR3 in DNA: TGCAGTGCTAGTGTAGGACAGGGCGGTCAGCCCCAGCATTTT. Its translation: CSASVGQGGQPQHF.

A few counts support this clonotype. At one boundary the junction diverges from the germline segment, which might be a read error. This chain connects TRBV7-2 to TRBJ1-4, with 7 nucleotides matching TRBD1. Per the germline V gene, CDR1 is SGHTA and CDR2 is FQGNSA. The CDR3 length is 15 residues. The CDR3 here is CASSLLGGGYEKLLF. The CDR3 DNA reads TGTGCCAGCAGCTTACTTGGAGGGGGCTATGAAAAACTGCTTTTT. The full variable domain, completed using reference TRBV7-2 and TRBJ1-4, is GAGVSQSPSNKVTEKGKDVELRCDPISGHTALYWYRQSLGQGLEFLIYFQGNSAPDKSGLPSDRFSAERTGGSVSTLTIQRTQQEDSAVYLCASSLLGGGYEKLLFGSGTQLSVL.

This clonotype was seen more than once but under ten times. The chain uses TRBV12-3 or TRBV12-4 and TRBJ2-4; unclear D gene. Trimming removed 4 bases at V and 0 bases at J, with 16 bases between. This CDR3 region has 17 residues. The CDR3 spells CASSSDWPGLAKNIQYF. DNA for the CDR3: TGTGCCAGCAGTTCCGACTGGCCGGGCTTAGCCAAAAACATTCAGTACTTC.

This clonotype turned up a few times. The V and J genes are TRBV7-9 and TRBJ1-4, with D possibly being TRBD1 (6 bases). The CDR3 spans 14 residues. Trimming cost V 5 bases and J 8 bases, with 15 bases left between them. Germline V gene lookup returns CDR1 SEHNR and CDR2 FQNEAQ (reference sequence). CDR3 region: CASSAPSQGEKLFF. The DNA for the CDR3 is TGTGCCAGCAGCGCCCCCAGCCAGGGGGAAAAACTGTTTTTT.

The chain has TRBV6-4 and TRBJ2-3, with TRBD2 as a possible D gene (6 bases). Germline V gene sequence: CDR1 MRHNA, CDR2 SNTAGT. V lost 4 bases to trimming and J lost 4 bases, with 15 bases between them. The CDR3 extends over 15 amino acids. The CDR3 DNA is TGTGCCAGCAGTGCCACCGGGACTTACCCAGATACGCAGTATTTT. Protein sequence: CASSATGTYPDTQYF.

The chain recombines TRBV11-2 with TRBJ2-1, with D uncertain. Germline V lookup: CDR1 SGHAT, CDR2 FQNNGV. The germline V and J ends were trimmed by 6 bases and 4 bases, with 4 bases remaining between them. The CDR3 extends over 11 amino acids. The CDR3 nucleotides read TGTGCCAGCAGAATTTACAATGAGCAGTTCTTC. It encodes CASRIYNEQFF.

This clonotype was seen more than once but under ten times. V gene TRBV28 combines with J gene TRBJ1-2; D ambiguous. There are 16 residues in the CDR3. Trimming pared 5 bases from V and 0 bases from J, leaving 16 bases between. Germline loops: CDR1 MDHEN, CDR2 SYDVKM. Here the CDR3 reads CASSEDGPSANYGYTF. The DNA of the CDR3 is TGTGCCAGCAGTGAGGACGGTCCCTCAGCTAACTATGGCTACACCTTC.

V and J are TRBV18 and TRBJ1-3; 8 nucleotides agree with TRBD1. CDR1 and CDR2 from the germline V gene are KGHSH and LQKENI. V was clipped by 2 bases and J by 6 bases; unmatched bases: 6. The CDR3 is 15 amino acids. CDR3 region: CASSPSQGAENTIYF. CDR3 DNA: TGTGCCAGCTCACCATCGCAGGGGGCCGAAAACACCATATATTTT. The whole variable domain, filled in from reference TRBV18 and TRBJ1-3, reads NAGVMQNPRHLVRRRGQEARLRCSPMKGHSHVYWYRQLPEEGLKFMVYLQKENIIDESGMPKERFSAEFPKEGPSILRIQQVVRGDSAAYFCASSPSQGAENTIYFGEGSWLTVV.

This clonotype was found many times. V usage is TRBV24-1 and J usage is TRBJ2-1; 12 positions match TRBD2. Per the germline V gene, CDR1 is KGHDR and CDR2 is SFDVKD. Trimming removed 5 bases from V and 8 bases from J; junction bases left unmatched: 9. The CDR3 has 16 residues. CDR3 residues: CATSATTSGSSDEQFF. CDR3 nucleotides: TGTGCCACCAGTGCCACGACTAGCGGGAGTAGTGATGAGCAGTTCTTC.

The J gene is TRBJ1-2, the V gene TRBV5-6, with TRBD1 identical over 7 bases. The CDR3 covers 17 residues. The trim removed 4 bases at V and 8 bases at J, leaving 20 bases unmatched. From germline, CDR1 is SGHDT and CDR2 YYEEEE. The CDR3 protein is CASSPLGTAATEVGYTF. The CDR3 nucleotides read TGTGCCAGCAGCCCACTCGGGACAGCAGCAACAGAGGTGGGCTACACCTTC.

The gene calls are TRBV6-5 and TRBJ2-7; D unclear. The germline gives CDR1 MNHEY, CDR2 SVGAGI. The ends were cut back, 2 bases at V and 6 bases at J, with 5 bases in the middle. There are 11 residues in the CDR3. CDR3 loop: CASSYASEQYF. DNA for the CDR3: TGTGCCAGCAGTTACGCAAGCGAGCAGTACTTC.

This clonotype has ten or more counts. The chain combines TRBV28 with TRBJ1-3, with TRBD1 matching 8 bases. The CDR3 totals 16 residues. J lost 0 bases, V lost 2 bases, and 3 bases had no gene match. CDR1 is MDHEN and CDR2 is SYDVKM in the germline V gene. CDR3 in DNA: TGTGCCAGCAGTTTACAGGGGGCGTCCTCTGGAAACACCATATATTTT. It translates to CASSLQGASSGNTIYF.

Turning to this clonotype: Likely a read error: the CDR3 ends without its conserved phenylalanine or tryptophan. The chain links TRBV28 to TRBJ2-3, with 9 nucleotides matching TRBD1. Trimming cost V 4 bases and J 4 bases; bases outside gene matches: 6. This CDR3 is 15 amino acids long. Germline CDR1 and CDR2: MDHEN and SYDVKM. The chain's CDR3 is CASSSLGQGADTQYL. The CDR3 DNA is TGTGCCAGCAGTTCCCTGGGACAGGGCGCAGATACGCAGTATCTT.

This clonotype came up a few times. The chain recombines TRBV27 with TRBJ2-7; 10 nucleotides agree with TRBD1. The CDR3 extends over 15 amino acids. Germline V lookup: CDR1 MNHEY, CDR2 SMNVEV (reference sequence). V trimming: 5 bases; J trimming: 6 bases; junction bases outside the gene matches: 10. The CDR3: CASSESGTGAGEQYF. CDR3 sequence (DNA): TGTGCCAGCAGTGAGTCCGGGACAGGGGCGGGCGAGCAGTACTTC.

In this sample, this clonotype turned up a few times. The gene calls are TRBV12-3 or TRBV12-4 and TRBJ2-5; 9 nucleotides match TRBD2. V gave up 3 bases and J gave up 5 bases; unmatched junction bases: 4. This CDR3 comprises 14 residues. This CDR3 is CASSFSGSGETQYF. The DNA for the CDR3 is TGTGCCAGCAGTTTTAGCGGGAGTGGGGAGACCCAGTACTTC.

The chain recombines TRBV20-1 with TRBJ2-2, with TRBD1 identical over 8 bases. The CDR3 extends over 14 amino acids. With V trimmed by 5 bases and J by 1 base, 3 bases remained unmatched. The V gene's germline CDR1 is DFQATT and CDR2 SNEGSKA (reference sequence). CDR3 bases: TGCAGTGCTCGTGGACAGGGGAACACCGGGGAGCTGTTTTTT. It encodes CSARGQGNTGELFF.

DNA of the CDR3: TGTGCCAGCAGCTTAGCCGCCGGAAGCTCCTACGAGCAGTACTTC. Translated: CASSLAAGSSYEQYF. The chain employs TRBV7-8 and TRBJ2-7; no definite D call. The germline V and J ends were trimmed by 0 bases and 0 bases, with 9 bases remaining between them. The CDR3 contains 15 residues. Germline loops: CDR1 SGHVS, CDR2 FQNEAQ.

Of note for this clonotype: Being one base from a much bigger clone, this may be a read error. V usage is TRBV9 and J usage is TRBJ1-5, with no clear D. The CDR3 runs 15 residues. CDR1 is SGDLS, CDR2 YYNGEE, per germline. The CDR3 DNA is TGTACCAGCAGCCATTCAGGAGCGGAATATCAGCCCCAGCATTTT. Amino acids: CTSSHSGAEYQPQHF.

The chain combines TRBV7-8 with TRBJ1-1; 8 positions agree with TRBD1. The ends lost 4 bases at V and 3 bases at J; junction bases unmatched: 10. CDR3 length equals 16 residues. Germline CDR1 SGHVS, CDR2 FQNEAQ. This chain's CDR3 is CASSSMIHRGDTEAFF. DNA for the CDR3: TGTGCCAGCAGCTCCATGATACACAGGGGGGACACTGAAGCTTTCTTT. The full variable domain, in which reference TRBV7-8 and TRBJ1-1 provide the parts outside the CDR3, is GAGVSQSPRYKVAKRGQDVALRCDPISGHVSLFWYQQALGQGPEFLTYFQNEAQLDKSGLPSDRFFAERPEGSVSTLKIQRTQQEDSAVYLCASSSMIHRGDTEAFFGQGTRLTVV.

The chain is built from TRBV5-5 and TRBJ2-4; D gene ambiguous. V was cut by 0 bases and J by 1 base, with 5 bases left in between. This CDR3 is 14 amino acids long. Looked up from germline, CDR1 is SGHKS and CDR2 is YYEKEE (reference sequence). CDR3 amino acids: CASSLDWAKNIQYF. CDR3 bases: TGTGCCAGCAGCTTGGATTGGGCCAAAAACATTCAGTACTTC.

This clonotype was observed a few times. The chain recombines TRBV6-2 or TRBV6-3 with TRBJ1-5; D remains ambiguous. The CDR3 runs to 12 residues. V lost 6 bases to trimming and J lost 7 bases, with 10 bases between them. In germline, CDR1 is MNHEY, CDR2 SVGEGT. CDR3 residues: CASSPPWQPQHF. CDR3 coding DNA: TGTGCCAGCAGCCCTCCTTGGCAGCCCCAGCATTTT.

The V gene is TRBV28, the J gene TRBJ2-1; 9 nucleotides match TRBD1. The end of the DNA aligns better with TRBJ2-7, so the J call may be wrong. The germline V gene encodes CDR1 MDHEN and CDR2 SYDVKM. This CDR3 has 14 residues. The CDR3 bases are TGTGCCAGCACCCCACAGGGGGCAGAAAACGAGCAGTACTTC. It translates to CASTPQGAENEQYF.

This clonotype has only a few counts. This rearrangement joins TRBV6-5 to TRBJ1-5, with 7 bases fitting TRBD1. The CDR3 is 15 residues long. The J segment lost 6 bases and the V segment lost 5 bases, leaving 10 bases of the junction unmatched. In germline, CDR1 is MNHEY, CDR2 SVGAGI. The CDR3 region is CASSDGQARGQPQHF. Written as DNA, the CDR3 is TGTGCCAGCAGTGACGGACAGGCCCGCGGTCAGCCCCAGCATTTT.

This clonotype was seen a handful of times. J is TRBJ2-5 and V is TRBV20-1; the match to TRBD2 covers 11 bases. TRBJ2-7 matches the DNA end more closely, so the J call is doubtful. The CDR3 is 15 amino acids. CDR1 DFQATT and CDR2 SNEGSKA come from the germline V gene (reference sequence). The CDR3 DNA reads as TGCAGTGCTTTCCCCGGGACTAGCGGATCTCTCGAGCAGTACTTC. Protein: CSAFPGTSGSLEQYF.

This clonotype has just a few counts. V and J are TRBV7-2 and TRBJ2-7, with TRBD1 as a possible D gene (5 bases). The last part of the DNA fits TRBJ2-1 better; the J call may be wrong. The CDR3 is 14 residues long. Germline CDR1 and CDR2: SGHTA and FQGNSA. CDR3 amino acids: CASSFQGNYNEQFF. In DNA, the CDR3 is TGTGCCAGCAGCTTCCAGGGAAATTACAATGAGCAGTTCTTC.